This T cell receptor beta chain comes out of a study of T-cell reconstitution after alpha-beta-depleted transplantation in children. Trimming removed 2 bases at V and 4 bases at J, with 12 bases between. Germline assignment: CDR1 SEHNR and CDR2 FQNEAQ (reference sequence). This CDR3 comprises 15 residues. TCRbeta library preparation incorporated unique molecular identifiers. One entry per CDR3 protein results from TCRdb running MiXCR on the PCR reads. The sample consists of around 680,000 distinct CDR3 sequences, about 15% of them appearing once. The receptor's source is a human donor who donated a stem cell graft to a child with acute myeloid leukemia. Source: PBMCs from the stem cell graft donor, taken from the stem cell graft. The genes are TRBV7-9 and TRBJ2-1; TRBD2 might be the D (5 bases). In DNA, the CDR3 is TGTGCCAGCAGCTTAAGGGAGCCTTCATACAATGAGCAGTTCTTC. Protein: CASSLREPSYNEQFF.